This is a list of T cell receptor beta chains from one sample in a study of blood T cell repertoires in COVID-19. Method: immunoSEQ multiplex PCR; TCRdb's copy keeps in-frame clones and lacks some. The data contain roughly 520,000 clones, roughly 90% of them seen just once; the ten biggest clones take up approximately 1.8%. The sequencing sample was made of PBMCs or T cells enriched from blood (not recorded which). The receptors originated from a woman aged 40 to 49 who had recovered from COVID-19. Each CDR3 is given with its conserved first and last residue. Each record gives: V gene, D gene, clone size, J gene, CDR3 protein, CDR3 DNA. The D gene is left open where the match is weak. Clone size is stated in some rows and not others, as once, few, many or a class when expanded.

TRBV19	TRBD2	NA	TRBJ2-6	CATSLGLAGPGANVLTF	TGTGCCACTTCCCTCGGGCTAGCGGGACCTGGGGCCAACGTCCTGACTTTC
TRBV7-6	NA	NA	TRBJ1-2	CASSHANYGYTF	TGTGCCAGCAGCCATGCGAACTATGGCTACACCTTC
TRBV7-9	TRBD1	NA	TRBJ2-7	CASSRGQGAWEQYF	TGTGCCAGCTCACGGGGACAGGGGGCGTGGGAGCAGTACTTC
TRBV11-3	TRBD2	NA	TRBJ2-2	CASSSTLRTSLETGELFF	TGTGCCAGCAGTTCCACGCTCCGGACTAGTTTAGAAACCGGGGAGCTGTTTTTT
TRBV24-1	TRBD2	NA	TRBJ2-1	CATSDPLAGDDYNEQFF	TGTGCCACCAGTGATCCTCTAGCGGGGGACGATTACAATGAGCAGTTCTTC
TRBV7-8	TRBD1	NA	TRBJ1-1	CASRYWGQTDTEAFF	TGTGCCAGCAGGTATTGGGGACAGACGGACACTGAAGCTTTCTTT
TRBV4-1	TRBD2	NA	TRBJ2-7	CASSHEGLAGVGYEQYF	TGCGCCAGCAGCCACGAGGGACTAGCGGGAGTGGGCTACGAGCAGTACTTC
TRBV5-4	NA	once	TRBJ2-3	CASSRTGTLNPDTQYF	TGTGCCAGCAGTAGGACCGGGACTCTGAACCCAGATACGCAGTATTTT
TRBV6-5	NA	few	TRBJ2-2	CASSFQAPTGELFF	TGTGCCAGCAGTTTTCAGGCCCCCACCGGGGAGCTGTTTTTT
TRBV7-8	NA	NA	TRBJ1-2	CASSFEEEGVIIYGYTF	TGTGCCAGCAGCTTCGAGGAGGAGGGAGTTATCATCTATGGCTACACCTTC